What follows is one T cell receptor (beta chain) and its context. The entry originates in a study of blood T cell repertoires in COVID-19. Turning to the study itself: From the United States, Italy and Spain came samples of acute and convalescent COVID-19. The cDNA or gDNA used as material had been derived from T cells, B-cell-depleted T cells, or PBMCs.

Study processing details: Estimates of nucleated cell counts were drawn from the amplification of reference gene primers. Using immunoSEQ multiplex PCR, the repertoire was profiled, and TCRdb retains in-frame clones only, with some absent. That table supplies the V and J calls and clone size; D and trimming were determined from the DNA. In the table there are 380,000 or so clones, roughly 90% of which are singletons. The study recruited people aged about 18 to 89 years across roughly 25 US areas. The V gene end was trimmed by 5 bases and the J gene end by 5 bases; junction bases not matched to a gene: 9. The CDR3 consists of 15 residues. CDR1 is LNHDA and CDR2 is SQIVND in the germline V gene (reference sequence).

V gene TRBV19 combines with J gene TRBJ1-2, with 9 bases that match TRBD1. Sequencing used PBMCs or T cells enriched from blood (not recorded which). The source of this sequence is a woman aged 30 to 39 with acute COVID-19. For the CDR3, the DNA is TGTGCCAGTAGTCCCCGGGACAGGGACTCGTATGGCTACACCTTC. This gives the protein CASSPRDRDSYGYTF.